The text below deals with one TCR beta chain. TCRdb independently ran MiXCR on the RACE reads; one entry per CDR3 protein. The table lists 190,000 or so distinct CDR3 sequences, approximately 31% of them singletons. The CDR3 totals 15 residues. Germline V gene data show CDR1 as SGDLS and CDR2 as YYNGEE. Trimming took 2 bases from V and 8 from J; bases not matched to a gene: 10. This sample stems from a study of human T cells and chemical hapten exposure. Background on the study: An approximately 2 cm by approximately 2 cm inner upper arm patch received 2% DPC for sensitization.

Time point: pre-sensitization, week 0. Treatment denoted: therapeutic diphenylcyclopropenone sensitization with weekly scalp DPC. The sequence was obtained from a woman aged 25 to 39 with alopecia areata. Some clones in this sample may be carry-over from other donors' samples. The source was whole blood, collected in connection with sensitization to the hapten diphenylcyclopropenone (DPC). The rearrangement links TRBV9 to TRBJ2-3; 8 bases are a match to TRBD1. The CDR3 coding sequence is TGTGCCAGCAGCGTCGGACAGGGCGGAGGTGGTACGCAGTATTTT. Translating it yields CASSVGQGGGGTQYF. Filled out from reference TRBV9 and TRBJ2-3, the complete variable domain reads DSGVTQTPKHLITATGQRVTLRCSPRSGDLSVYWYQQSLDQGLQFLIQYYNGEERAKGNILERFSAQQFPDLHSELNLSSLELGDSALYFCASSVGQGGGGTQYFGPGTRLTVL.